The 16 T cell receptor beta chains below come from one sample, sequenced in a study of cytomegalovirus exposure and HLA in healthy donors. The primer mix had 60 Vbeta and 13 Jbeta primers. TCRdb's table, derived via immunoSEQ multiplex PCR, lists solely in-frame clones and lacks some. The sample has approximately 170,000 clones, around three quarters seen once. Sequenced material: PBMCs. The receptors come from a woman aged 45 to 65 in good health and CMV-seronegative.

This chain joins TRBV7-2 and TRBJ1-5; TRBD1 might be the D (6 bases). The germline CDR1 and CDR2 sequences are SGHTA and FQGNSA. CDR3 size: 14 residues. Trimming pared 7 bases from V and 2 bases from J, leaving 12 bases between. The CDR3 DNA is TGTGCCAGCAACAAAGGGGGTGGCAATCAGCCCCAGCATTTT. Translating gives CASNKGGGNQPQHF.

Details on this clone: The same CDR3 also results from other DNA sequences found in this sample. The CDR3 coding sequence is TGCGCCAGCAGCTTAACAGGGTCGCACAATGAGCAGTTCTTC. Its protein is CASSLTGSHNEQFF. This sequence joins TRBV5-1 and TRBJ2-1; perhaps TRBD1 as D (6 bases). The CDR3 totals 14 residues. Germline V gene lookup returns CDR1 SGHRS and CDR2 YFSETQ. Deletions cut 2 bases from V and 5 bases from J, with 11 bases between.

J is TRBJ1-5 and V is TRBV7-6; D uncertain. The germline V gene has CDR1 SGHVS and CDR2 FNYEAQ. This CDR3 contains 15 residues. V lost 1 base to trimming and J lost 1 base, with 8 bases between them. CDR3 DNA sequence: TGTGCCAGCAGCTTAGTGGGCGGGAGCAATCAGCCCCAGCATTTT. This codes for CASSLVGGSNQPQHF.

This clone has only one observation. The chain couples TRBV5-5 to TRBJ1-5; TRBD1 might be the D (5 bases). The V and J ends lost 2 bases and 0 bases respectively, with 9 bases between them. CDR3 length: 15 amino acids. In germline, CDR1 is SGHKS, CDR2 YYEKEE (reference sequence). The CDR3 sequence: CASSFQGGSNQPQHF. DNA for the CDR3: TGTGCCAGCAGCTTCCAGGGAGGTAGCAATCAGCCCCAGCATTTT.

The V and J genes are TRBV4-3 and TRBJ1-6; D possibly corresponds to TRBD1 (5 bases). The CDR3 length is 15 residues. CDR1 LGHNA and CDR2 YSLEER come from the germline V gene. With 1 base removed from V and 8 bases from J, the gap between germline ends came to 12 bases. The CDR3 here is CASSQGRGGDSPLHF. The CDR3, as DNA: TGCGCCAGCAGCCAAGGGCGCGGGGGTGATTCACCCCTCCACTTT.

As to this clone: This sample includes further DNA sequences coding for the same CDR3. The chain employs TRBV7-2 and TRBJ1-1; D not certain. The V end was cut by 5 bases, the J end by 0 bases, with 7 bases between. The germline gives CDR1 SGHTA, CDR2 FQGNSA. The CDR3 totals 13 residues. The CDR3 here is CASSPRMNTEAFF. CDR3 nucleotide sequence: TGTGCCAGCAGCCCTAGGATGAACACTGAAGCTTTCTTT.

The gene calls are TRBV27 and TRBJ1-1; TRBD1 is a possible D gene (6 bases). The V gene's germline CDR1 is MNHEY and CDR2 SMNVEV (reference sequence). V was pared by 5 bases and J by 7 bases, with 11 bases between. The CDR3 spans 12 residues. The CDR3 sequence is CASSQTGFEAFF. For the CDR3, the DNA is TGTGCCAGCAGTCAGACAGGTTTTGAAGCTTTCTTT.

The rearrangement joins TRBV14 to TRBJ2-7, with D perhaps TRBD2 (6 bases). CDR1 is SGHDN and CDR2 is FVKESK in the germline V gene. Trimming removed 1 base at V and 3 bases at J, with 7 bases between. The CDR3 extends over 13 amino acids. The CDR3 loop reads CASSQGTNYEQYF. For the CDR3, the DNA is TGTGCCAGCAGCCAAGGGACTAACTACGAGCAGTACTTC.

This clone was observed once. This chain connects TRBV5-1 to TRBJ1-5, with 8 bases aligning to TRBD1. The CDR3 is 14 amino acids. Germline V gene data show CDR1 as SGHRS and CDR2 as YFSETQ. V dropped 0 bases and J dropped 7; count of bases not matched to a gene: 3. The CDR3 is CASSLAGGGQPQHF. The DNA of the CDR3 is TGCGCCAGCAGCTTGGCAGGGGGCGGGCAGCCCCAGCATTTT.

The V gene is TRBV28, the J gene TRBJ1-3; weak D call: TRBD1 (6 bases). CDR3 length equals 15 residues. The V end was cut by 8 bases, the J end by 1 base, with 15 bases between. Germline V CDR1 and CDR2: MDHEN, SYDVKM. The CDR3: CASYAYTGSGNTIYF. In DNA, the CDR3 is TGTGCCAGCTATGCTTATACAGGGTCTGGAAACACCATATATTTT.

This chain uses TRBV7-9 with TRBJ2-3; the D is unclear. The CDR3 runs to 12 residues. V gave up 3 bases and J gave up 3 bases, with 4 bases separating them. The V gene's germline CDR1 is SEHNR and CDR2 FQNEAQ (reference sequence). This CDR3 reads CASSFPTDTQYF. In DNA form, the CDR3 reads TGTGCCAGCAGCTTTCCTACAGATACGCAGTATTTT.

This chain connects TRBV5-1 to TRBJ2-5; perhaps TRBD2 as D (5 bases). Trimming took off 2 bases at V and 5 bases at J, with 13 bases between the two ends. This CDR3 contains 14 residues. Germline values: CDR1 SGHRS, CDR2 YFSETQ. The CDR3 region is CASSFSLVEETQYF. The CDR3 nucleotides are TGCGCCAGCAGCTTCTCACTAGTGGAGGAGACCCAGTACTTC.

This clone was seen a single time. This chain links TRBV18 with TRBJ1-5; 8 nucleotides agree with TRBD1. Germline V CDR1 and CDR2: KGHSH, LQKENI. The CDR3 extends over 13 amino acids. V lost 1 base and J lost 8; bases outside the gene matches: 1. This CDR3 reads CASSPQQGEPQHF. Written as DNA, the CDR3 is TGTGCCAGCTCACCACAACAGGGGGAGCCCCAGCATTTT.

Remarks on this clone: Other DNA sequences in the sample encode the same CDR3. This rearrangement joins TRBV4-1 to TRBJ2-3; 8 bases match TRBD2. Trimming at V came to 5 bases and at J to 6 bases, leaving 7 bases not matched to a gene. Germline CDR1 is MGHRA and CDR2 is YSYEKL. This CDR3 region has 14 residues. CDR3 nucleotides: TGCGCCAGCAGCAGATTAGCGGGAACTGATACGCAGTATTTT. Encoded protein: CASSRLAGTDTQYF.

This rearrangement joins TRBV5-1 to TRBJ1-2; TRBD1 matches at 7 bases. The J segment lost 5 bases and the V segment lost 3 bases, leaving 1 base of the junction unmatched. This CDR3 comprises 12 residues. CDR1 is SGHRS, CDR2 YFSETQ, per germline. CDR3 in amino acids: CASSSQGYGYTF. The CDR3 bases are TGCGCCAGCAGCTCACAGGGGTATGGCTACACCTTC. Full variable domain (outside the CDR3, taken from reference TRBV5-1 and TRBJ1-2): KAGVTQTPRYLIKTRGQQVTLSCSPISGHRSVSWYQQTPGQGLQFLFEYFSETQRNKGNFPGRFSGRQFSNSRSEMNVSTLELGDSALYLCASSSQGYGYTFGSGTRLTVV.

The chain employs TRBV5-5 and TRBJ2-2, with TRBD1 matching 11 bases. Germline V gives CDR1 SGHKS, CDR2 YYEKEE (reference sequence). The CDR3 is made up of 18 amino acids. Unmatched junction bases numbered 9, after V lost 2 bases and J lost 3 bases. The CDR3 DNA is TGTGCCAGCAGCTTTCGACCGGGACAGGGGGTAGACACCGGGGAGCTGTTTTTT. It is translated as CASSFRPGQGVDTGELFF.